This T cell receptor beta chain derives from a study of cytomegalovirus exposure and HLA in healthy donors. With 60 Vbeta and 13 Jbeta primers, the PCR was carried out. Clones were sequenced by immunoSEQ multiplex PCR, and TCRdb holds only the in-frame ones, with some missing. This table holds about 150,000 clones, under 80% found once. CDR3 length: 15 residues. V lost 2 bases, J lost 7 bases, and 15 bases lay in between. Germline V gene lookup returns CDR1 SGHVS and CDR2 FQNEAQ. Sequencing used PBMCs. This sequence originates from a man aged 30 to 45 in good health and CMV-seronegative. The chain recombines TRBV7-8 with TRBJ2-1; no reliable D call. The CDR3 loop is CASSLSRTPGNEQFF. The CDR3 DNA follows: TGTGCCAGCAGCTTATCTCGCACCCCCGGGAATGAGCAGTTCTTC.